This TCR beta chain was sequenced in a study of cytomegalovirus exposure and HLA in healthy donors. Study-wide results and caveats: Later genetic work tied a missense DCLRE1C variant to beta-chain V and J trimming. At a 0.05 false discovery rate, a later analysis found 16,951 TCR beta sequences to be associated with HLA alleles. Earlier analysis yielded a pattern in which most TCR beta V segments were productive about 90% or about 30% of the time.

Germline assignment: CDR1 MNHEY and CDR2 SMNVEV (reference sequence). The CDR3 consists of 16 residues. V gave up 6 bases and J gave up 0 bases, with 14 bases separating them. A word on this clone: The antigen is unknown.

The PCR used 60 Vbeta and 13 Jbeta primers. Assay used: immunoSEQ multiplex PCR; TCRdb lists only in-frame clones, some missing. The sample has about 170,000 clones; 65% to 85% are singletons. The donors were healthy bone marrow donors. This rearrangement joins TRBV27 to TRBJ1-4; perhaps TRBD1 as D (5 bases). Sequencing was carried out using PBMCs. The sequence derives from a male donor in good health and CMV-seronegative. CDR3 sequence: CASRAGWGATNEKLFF. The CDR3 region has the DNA TGTGCCAGCAGGGCAGGGTGGGGGGCAACTAATGAAAAACTGTTTTTT. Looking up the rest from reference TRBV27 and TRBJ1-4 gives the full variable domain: EAQVTQNPRYLITVTGKKLTVTCSQNMNHEYMSWYRQDPGLGLRQIYYSMNVEVTDKGDVPEGYKVSRKEKRNFPLILESPSPNQTSLYFCASRAGWGATNEKLFFGSGTQLSVL.